These 15 T cell receptor beta chains share one sample of origin, sequenced in a study of regulatory T cells in long-lasting Graves disease. Time point noted: persistent/refractory GD, antithyroid drugs over 5 years with positive TRAb. PBMCs were the source of the RNA used for TCR sequencing. Sequencing libraries for TCR beta were prepared with iRepertoire HTBI primers and Arm-PCR of CDR3 regions. Each CDR3 protein is one row after TCRdb ran MiXCR on the multiplex PCR reads. The table lists 420,000 or so distinct CDR3 sequences, around 22% of them singletons. This material consisted of peripheral blood mononuclear cells (PBMCs), taken when the disease was refractory, from a patient treated with antithyroid drugs. The receptors derive from a female donor with Graves disease.

There are many counts of this clonotype. The rearrangement links TRBV11-2 to TRBJ1-5; TRBD1 aligns across 10 bases. This CDR3 has 18 residues. The germline V gene has CDR1 SGHAT and CDR2 FQNNGV. Trimming removed 4 bases from V and 5 bases from J; junction bases left unmatched: 14. The CDR3 nucleotides are TGTGCCAGCAGCTACGGGGGACCGGGACAGGGGATGGATCAGCCCCAGCATTTT. Translation: CASSYGGPGQGMDQPQHF.

This clonotype was recorded a few times. This CDR3 reads CASSLKKAGQETQYF. CDR3 DNA sequence: TGTGCCAGCAGTCTCAAGAAGGCGGGGCAAGAGACCCAGTACTTC. V and J are TRBV4-2 and TRBJ2-5, with D perhaps TRBD2 (6 bases). This CDR3 contains 15 residues. The V gene lost 6 bases and the J gene lost 2 bases, with 16 bases spanning the gap. Per germline, CDR1 LGHNA and CDR2 YNFKEQ.

This clonotype was picked up a small number of times. The rearrangement joins TRBV20-1 to TRBJ2-3; 7 nucleotides align to TRBD1. Germline-derived CDR1 and CDR2 are DFQATT and SNEGSKA (reference sequence). V shed 1 base, J shed 4 bases, and the junction held 8 bases outside the gene matches. The CDR3 extends over 15 amino acids. In nucleotides, the CDR3 is TGCAGTGCTAGAGTCAACAGGGGAAGGGCAGATACGCAGTATTTT. Its translation is CSARVNRGRADTQYF.

This clonotype was seen repeatedly, ten times or more. J is TRBJ1-4 and V is TRBV13, with 7 bases aligning to TRBD1. CDR1 is PRHDT, CDR2 FYEKMQ, per germline (reference sequence). Trimming took 4 bases from V and 0 from J; bases not matched to a gene: 11. This CDR3 spans 18 amino acids. CDR3 loop: CASSYRQGSIPTNEKLFF. In nucleotides, the CDR3 is TGTGCCAGCAGCTATAGACAGGGCAGCATACCAACTAATGAAAAACTGTTTTTT.

This chain uses TRBV20-1 with TRBJ2-5, with a weak D call TRBD1 (5 bases). The V end was cut by 3 bases, the J end by 4 bases, with 9 bases between. From germline, CDR1 is DFQATT and CDR2 SNEGSKA (reference sequence). This CDR3 has 12 amino acids. CDR3 bases: TGCAGTGCTAGGCAGGGCCGAGAGACCCAGTACTTC. This codes for CSARQGRETQYF.

This clonotype has a count of ten or more. This chain connects TRBV28 to TRBJ2-6; TRBD1 might be the D (6 bases). Deletions cut 6 bases from V and 4 bases from J, with 13 bases between. This CDR3 region has 15 residues. CDR1 and CDR2 from the germline V gene are MDHEN and SYDVKM. DNA for the CDR3: TGTGCCAGCAGCTACAGGGTTTCAGGGGCCAACGTCCTGACTTTC. Amino acid sequence: CASSYRVSGANVLTF.

The table lists this clonotype with many counts. This sequence joins TRBV28 and TRBJ2-7; either TRBD1 or TRBD2 may supply D (5 bases each). The CDR3 is made up of 15 amino acids. V was trimmed by 8 bases and J by 4 bases, leaving 21 bases between them. From germline, CDR1 is MDHEN and CDR2 SYDVKM. CDR3 sequence: CASQAPGRSPYEQYF. DNA for the CDR3: TGTGCCAGCCAAGCCCCGGGACGAAGTCCGTACGAGCAGTACTTC.

This chain connects TRBV19 to TRBJ1-3, with 7 bases aligning to TRBD1. The CDR3 length is 17 residues. Trimming at V came to 3 bases and at J to 0 bases, leaving 8 bases not matched to a gene. Per the germline V gene, CDR1 is LNHDA and CDR2 is SQIVND (reference sequence). The CDR3 DNA is TGTGCCAGTAGTATCTTCGGGGGACAGATCTCTGGAAACACCATATATTTT. Encoded protein: CASSIFGGQISGNTIYF.

This clonotype was counted at least ten times. This chain joins TRBV12-3 or TRBV12-4 and TRBJ2-7; TRBD2 aligns across 9 bases. V shed 5 bases and J 5 bases; nucleotides not matched to a gene: 7. CDR3 length equals 14 residues. The CDR3 region is CASSGGLAADEQYF. For the CDR3, the DNA is TGTGCCAGCAGTGGGGGACTAGCTGCCGACGAGCAGTACTTC.

J is TRBJ1-1 and V is TRBV10-3, with 8 bases that match TRBD1. Germline CDR1 and CDR2: ENHRY and SYGVKD. V gave up 8 bases and J gave up 5 bases; unmatched junction bases: 4. This CDR3 is built from 12 residues. CDR3 in amino acids: CAIGQGVTEAFF. The CDR3 DNA reads TGTGCCATCGGACAGGGCGTGACTGAAGCTTTCTTT.

The CDR3 sequence: CASSQLGTGALLETQYF. CDR3 bases: TGTGCCAGCAGCCAATTAGGAACAGGGGCCTTGTTAGAGACCCAGTACTTC. The chain couples TRBV3-1 to TRBJ2-5; 7 positions agree with TRBD1. V lost 2 bases and J lost 4; bases outside the gene matches: 13. Germline V CDR1 and CDR2: LGHDT, YNNKEL (reference sequence). The CDR3 length is 17 residues.

This rearrangement joins TRBV9 to TRBJ2-7; 9 bases agree with TRBD1. The CDR3 is 16 residues long. Germline values: CDR1 SGDLS, CDR2 YYNGEE. Unmatched junction bases numbered 6, after V lost 0 bases and J lost 2 bases. CDR3 coding DNA: TGTGCCAGCAGCGTAGAAGGGACAGGGAACACCTACGAGCAGTACTTC. The encoded protein is CASSVEGTGNTYEQYF.

Worth noting for this clonotype: Possible read error: a much larger clone is one base away. CDR3 sequence: CASSLGQDTEAFF. The CDR3 nucleotides are TGTGCCAGCAGTTTAGGACAGGACACTGAAGCTTTCTTT. The V gene is TRBV27, the J gene TRBJ1-1; 7 nucleotides line up with TRBD1. The junction had 0 bases not matched to a gene; V was cut back by 2 bases and J by 3 bases. The germline V gene has CDR1 MNHEY and CDR2 SMNVEV (reference sequence). CDR3 length: 13 amino acids.

This clonotype was detected only a few times. The rearrangement links TRBV20-1 to TRBJ2-5, with TRBD2 identical over 13 bases. Per the germline V gene, CDR1 is DFQATT and CDR2 is SNEGSKA (reference sequence). After removal of 4 bases from V and 3 bases from J, the junction contained 5 bases not matched to a gene. The CDR3 is made up of 15 amino acids. Here the CDR3 DNA reads TGCAGTGCTACCCGCGGACTAGCGGGAGAAGAGACCCAGTACTTC. Amino acids: CSATRGLAGEETQYF.

The chain employs TRBV6-1 and TRBJ1-3; no clear D. In germline, CDR1 is MNHNS, CDR2 SASEGT. V was shortened by 4 bases and J by 0 bases, with 7 bases between the two germline ends. This CDR3 has 14 residues. This CDR3 reads CASSGASSGNTIYF. The CDR3 nucleotides are TGTGCCAGCAGTGGGGCCAGCTCTGGAAACACCATATATTTT.